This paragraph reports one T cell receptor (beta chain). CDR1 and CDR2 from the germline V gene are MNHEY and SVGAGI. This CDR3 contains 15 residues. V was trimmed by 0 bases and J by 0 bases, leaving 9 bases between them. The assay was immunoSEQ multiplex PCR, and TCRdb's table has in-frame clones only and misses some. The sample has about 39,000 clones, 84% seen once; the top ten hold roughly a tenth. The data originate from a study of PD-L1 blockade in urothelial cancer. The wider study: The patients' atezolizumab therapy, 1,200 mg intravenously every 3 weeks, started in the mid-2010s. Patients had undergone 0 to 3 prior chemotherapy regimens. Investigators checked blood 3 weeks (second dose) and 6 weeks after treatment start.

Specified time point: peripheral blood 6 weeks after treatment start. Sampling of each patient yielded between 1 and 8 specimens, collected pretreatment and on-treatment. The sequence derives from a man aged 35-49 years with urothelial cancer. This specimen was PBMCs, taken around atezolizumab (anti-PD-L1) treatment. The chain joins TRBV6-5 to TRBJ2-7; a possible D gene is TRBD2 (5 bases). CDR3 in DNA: TGTGCCAGCAGTTACTCGGAGCGGAGCTCCTACGAGCAGTACTTC. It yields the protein CASSYSERSSYEQYF.